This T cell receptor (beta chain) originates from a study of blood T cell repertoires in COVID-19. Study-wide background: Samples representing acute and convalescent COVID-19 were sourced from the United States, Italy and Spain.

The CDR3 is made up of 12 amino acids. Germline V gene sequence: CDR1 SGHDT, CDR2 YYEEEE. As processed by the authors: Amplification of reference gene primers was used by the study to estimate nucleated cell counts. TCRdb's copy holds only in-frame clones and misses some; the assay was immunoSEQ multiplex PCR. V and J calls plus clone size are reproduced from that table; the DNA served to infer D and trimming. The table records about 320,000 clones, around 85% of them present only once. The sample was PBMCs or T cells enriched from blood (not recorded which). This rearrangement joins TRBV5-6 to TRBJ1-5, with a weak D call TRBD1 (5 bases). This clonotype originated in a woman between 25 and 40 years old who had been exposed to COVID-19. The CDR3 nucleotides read TGTCGCAGGGTTTATAGCAATCAGCCCCAGCATTTT. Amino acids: CRRVYSNQPQHF.